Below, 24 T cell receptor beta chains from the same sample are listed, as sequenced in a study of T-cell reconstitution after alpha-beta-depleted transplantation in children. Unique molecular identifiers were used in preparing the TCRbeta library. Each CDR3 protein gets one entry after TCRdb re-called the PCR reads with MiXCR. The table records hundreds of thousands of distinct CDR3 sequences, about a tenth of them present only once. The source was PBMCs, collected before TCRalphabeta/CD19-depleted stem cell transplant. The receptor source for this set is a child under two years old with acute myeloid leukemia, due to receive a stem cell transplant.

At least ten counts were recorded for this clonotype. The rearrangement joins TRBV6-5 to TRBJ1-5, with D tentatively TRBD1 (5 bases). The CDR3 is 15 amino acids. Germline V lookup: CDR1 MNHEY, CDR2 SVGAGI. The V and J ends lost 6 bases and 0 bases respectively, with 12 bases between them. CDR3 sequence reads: CASSLDRNSNQPQHF. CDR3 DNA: TGTGCCAGCAGCTTAGACAGAAATAGCAATCAGCCCCAGCATTTT.

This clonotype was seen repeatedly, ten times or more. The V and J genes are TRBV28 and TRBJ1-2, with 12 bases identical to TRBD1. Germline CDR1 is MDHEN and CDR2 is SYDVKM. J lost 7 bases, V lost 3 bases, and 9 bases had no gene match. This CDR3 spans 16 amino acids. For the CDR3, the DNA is TGTGCCAGCAGTTTCCCGTTGGGACAGGGGGCTAGTGGCTACACCTTC. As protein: CASSFPLGQGASGYTF.

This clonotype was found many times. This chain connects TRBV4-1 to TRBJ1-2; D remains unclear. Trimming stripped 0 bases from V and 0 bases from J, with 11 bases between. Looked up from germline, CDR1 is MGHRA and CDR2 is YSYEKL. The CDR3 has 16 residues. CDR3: CASSQESAPANYGYTF. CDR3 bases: TGCGCCAGCAGCCAAGAGTCGGCGCCCGCTAACTATGGCTACACCTTC.

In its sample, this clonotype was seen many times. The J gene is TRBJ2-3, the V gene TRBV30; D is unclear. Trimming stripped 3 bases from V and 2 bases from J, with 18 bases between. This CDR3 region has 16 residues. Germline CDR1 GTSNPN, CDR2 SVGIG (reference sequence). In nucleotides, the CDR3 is TGTGCCTGGAGCGATCGACTTAAGGCATTCACAGATACGCAGTATTTT. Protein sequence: CAWSDRLKAFTDTQYF.

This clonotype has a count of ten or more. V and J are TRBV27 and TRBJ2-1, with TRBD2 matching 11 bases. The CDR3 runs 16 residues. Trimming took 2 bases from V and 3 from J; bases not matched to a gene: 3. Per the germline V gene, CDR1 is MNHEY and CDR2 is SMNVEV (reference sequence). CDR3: CASSLAGTSGYNEQFF. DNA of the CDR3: TGTGCCAGCAGTTTAGCCGGGACTAGCGGCTACAATGAGCAGTTCTTC.

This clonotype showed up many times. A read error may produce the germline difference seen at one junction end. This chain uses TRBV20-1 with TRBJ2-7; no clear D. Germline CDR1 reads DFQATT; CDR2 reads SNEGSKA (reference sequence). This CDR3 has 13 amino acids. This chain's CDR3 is CRASRVDSYEQYF. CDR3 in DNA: TGCAGGGCTAGTCGGGTGGACTCCTACGAGCAGTACTTC.

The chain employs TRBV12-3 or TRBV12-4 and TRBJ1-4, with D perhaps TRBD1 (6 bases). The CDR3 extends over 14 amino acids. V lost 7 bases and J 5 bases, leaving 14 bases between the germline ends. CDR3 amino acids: CASILGQGNEKLFF. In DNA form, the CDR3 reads TGTGCCAGCATTCTGGGACAAGGGAATGAAAAACTGTTTTTT.

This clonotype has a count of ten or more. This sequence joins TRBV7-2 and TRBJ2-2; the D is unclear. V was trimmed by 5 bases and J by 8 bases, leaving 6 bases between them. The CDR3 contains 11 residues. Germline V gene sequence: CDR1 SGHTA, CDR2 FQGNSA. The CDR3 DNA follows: TGTGCCAGCAGCCTCCTAGGGGAGCTGTTTTTT. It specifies CASSLLGELFF.

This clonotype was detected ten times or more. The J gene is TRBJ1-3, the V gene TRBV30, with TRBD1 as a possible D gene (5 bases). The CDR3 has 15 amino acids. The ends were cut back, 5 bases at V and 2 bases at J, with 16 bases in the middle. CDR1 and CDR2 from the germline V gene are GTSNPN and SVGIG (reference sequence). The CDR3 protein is CAWSRGARAGNTIYF. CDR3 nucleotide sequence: TGTGCCTGGTCCCGCGGGGCGCGGGCTGGAAACACCATATATTTT.

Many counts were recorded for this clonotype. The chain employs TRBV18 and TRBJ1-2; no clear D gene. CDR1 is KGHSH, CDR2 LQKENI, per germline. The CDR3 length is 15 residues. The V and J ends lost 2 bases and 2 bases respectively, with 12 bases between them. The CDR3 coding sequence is TGTGCCAGCTCACCAAACGACCGAATAAACTATGGCTACACCTTC. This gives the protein CASSPNDRINYGYTF.

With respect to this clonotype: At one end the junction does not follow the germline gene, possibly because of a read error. The CDR3 loop is CASSLSKSGRDKDTQYF. Written as DNA, the CDR3 is TGTGCCAGCAGCTTATCGAAGAGCGGGAGGGACAAAGATACGCAATATTTT. The chain carries TRBV11-2 and TRBJ2-3; 10 bases agree with TRBD2. Germline CDR1 SGHAT, CDR2 FQNNGV. CDR3 size: 17 residues.

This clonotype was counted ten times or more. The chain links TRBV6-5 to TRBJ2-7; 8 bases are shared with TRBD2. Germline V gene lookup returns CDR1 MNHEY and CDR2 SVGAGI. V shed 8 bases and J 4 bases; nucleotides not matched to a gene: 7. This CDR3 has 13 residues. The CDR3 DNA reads TGTGCCAGCCGGGTGGGCGGGAGGTACGAGCAGTACTTC. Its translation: CASRVGGRYEQYF.

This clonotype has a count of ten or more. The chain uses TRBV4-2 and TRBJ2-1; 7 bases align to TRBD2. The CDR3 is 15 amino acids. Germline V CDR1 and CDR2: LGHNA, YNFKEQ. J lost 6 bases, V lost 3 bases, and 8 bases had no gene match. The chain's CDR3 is CASSQSSGALNEQFF. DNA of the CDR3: TGTGCCAGCAGCCAGTCGAGCGGGGCCCTCAATGAGCAGTTCTTC.

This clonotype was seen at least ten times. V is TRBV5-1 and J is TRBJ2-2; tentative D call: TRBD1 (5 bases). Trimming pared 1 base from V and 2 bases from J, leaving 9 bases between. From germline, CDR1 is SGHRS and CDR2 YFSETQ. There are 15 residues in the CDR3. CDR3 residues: CASSLPGANTGELFF. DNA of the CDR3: TGCGCCAGCAGCTTGCCTGGGGCTAACACCGGGGAGCTGTTTTTT.

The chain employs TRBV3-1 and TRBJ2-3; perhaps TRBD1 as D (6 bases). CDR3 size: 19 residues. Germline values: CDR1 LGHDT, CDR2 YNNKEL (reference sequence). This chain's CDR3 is CTFSFQTLPLKGGTDTQYF. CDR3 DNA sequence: TGTACCTTCAGTTTTCAAACACTACCTTTGAAAGGGGGTACAGATACGCAGTATTTT.

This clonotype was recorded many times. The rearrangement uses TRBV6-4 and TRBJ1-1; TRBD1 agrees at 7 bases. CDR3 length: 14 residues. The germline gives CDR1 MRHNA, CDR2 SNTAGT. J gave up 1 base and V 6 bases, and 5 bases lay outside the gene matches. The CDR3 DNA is TGTGCCAGCAGCCCCGGGACAGCGAACACTGAAGCTTTCTTT. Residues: CASSPGTANTEAFF.

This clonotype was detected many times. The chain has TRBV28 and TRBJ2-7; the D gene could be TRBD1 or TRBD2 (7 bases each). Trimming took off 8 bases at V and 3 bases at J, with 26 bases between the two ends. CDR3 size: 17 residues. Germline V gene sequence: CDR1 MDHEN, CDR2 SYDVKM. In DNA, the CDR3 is TGTGCCAGCCGGTTGGGAGGGGGCGCGGGGTGGTACTACGAGCAGTACTTC. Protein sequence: CASRLGGGAGWYYEQYF.

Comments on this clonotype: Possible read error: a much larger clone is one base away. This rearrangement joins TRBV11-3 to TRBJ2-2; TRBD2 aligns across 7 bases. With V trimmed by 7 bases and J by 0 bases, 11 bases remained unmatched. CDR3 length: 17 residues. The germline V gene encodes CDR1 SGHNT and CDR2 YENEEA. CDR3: CASTPCREATNTGELFF. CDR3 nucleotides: TGTGCCAGCACCCCATGCCGGGAGGCTACGAACACCGGGGAGCTGTTTTTT.

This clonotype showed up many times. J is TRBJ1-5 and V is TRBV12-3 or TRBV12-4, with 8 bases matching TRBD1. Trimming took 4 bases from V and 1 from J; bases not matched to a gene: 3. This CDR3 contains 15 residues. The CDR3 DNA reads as TGTGCCAGCAGTTCAGGGGGCGGGAGCAATCAGCCCCAGCATTTT. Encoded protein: CASSSGGGSNQPQHF.

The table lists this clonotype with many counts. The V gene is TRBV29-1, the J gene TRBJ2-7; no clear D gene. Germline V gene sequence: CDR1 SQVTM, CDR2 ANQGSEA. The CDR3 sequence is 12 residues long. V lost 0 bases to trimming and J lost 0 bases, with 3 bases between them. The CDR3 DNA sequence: TGCAGCGTTGAAGACGACTCCTACGAGCAGTACTTC. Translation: CSVEDDSYEQYF.

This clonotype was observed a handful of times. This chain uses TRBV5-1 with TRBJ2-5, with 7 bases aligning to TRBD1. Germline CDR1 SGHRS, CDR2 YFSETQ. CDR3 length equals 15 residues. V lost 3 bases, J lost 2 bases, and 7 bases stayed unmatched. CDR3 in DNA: TGCGCCAGCAGCTCGACAGGGATCGGGCAAGAGACCCAGTACTTC. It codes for CASSSTGIGQETQYF.

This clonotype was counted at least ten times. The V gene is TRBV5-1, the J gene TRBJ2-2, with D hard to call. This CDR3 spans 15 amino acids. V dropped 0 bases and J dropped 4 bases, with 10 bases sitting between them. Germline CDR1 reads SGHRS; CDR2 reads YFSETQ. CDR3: CASSLGWSATGELFF. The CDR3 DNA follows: TGCGCCAGCAGCTTGGGTTGGTCAGCCACCGGGGAGCTGTTTTTT.

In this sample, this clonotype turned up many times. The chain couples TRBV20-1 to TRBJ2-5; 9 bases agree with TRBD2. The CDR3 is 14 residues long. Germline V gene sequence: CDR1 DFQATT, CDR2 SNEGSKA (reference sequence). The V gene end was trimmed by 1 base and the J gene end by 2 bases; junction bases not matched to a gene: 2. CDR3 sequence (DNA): TGCAGTGCTAGAGCGAGCGGGAGGCAAGAGACCCAGTACTTC. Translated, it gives CSARASGRQETQYF.

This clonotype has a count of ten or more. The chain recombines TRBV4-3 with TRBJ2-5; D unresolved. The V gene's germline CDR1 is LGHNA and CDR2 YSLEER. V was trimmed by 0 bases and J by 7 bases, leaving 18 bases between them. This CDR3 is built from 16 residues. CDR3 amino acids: CASSQETSNRYGTQYF. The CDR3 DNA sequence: TGCGCCAGCAGCCAAGAGACCTCAAACCGATACGGGACCCAGTACTTC.